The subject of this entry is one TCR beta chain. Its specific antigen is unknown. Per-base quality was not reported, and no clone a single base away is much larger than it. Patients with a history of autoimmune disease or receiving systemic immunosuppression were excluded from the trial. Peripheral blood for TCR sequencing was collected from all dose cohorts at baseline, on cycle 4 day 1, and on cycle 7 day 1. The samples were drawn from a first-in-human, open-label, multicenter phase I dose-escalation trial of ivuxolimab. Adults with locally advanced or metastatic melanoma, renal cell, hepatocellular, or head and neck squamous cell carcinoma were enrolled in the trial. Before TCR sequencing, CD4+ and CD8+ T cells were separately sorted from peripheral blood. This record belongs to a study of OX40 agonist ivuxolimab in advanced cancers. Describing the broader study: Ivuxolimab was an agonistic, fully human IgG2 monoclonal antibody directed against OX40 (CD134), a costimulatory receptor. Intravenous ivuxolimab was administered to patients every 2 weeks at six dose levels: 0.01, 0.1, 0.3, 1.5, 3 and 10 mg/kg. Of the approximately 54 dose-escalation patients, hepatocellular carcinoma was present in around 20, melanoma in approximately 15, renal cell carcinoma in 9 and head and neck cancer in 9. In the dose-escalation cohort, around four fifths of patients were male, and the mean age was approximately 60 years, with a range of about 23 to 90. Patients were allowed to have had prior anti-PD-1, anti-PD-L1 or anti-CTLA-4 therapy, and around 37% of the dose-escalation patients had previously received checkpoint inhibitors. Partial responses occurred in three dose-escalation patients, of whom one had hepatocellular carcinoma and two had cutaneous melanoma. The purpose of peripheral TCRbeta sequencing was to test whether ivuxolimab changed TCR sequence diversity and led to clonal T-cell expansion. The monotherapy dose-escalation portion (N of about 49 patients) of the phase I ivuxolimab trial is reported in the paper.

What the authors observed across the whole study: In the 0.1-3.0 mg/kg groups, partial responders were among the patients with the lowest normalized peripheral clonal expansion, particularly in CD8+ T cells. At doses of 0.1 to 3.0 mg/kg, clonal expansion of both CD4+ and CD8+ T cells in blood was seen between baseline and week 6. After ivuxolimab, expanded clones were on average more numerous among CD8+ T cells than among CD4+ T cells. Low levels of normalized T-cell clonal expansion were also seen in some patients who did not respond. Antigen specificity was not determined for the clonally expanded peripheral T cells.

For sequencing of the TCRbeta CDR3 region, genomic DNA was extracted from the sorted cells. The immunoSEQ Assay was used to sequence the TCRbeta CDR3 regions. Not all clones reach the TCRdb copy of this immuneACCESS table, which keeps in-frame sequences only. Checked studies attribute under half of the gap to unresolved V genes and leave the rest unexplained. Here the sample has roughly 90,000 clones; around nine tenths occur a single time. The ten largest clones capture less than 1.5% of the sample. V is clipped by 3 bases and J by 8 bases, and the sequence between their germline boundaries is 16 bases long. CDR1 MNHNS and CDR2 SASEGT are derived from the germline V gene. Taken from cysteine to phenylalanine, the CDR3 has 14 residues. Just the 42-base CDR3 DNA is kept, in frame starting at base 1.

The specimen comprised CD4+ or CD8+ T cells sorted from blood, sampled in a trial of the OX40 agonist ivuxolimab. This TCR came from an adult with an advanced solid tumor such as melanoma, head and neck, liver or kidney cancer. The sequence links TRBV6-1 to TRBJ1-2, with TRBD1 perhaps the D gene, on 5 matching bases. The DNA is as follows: TGTGCCAGCAGTGAGATCCAGGGAGACGGCGGCTACACCTTC. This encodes CASSEIQGDGGYTF.